By sample share, the clone carrying this TCR beta chain is large. Its antigen is unidentified. From germline, CDR1 is SGHNT and CDR2 YENEEA. V trimming: 5 bases; J trimming: 5 bases; junction bases outside the gene matches: 1. The CDR3 runs to 15 residues. The sample is drawn from a study of T cells in localized non-small cell lung cancer. General observations from the study: Adjacent uninvolved lung tissue had the highest T cell clonality, exceeding tumor. In adjacent lung appeared a median 57 of the top 100 tumor clones. Prolonged overall survival went with higher T cell density in the blood.

Assay: immunoSEQ multiplex PCR; the TCRdb copy retains only in-frame clones and omits some. The sample has over a thousand clones, roughly a quarter seen once. Lacking atypia, the adjacent lung had been sampled at least 2 cm away from the tumor margin. The starting material was normal lung tissue next to the tumor, obtained before any cancer treatment. The clonotype originates from a male donor aged 60 or over with stage II squamous cell lung carcinoma. The genes are TRBV11-3 and TRBJ2-2; 14 bases are a match to TRBD2. CDR3 amino acids: CASSRLAGGTGELFF. Here the CDR3 DNA reads TGTGCCAGCAGCCGACTAGCGGGAGGGACCGGGGAGCTGTTTTTT.